This T cell receptor (beta chain) was sequenced during a study of blood T cell repertoires in COVID-19. Study overall: Sites across the United States, Italy and Spain contributed samples from acute and convalescent COVID-19. Sample material is recorded as cDNA or gDNA derived from T cells, B-cell-depleted T cells, or PBMCs.

Profiled with immunoSEQ multiplex PCR; TCRdb holds only in-frame clones, not every one. The profile shows about 280,000 clones, 80% to 90% of them singletons. Only one count was recorded for this clone. The V gene's germline CDR1 is LNHDA and CDR2 SQIVND (reference sequence). The length of the CDR3 is 17 residues. V gave up 9 bases and J gave up 7 bases; unmatched junction bases: 16. The material sequenced was peripheral blood. The gene calls are TRBV19 and TRBJ1-6; 9 bases map to TRBD1. The clonotype originates from a woman aged 70 to 79 with acute or convalescent COVID-19. The CDR3 region is CASKGTGQGGSNSPLHF. DNA of the CDR3: TGTGCCAGCAAGGGGACGGGACAGGGCGGTTCAAATTCACCCCTCCACTTT.